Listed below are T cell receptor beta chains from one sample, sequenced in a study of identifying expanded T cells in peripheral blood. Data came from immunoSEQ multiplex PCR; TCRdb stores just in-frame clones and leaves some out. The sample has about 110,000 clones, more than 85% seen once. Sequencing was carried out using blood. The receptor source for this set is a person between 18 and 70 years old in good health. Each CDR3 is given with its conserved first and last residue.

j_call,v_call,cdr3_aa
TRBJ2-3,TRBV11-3,CASSLNAGDTQYF
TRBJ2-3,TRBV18,CASSPPGQRTDTQYF
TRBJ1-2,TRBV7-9,CASSAMIGGYGYTF
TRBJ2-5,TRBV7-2,CAGARSSSADGTQYF
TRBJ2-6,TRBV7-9,CASSLTDSGANVLTF
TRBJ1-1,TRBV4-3,CASSRDRGRTEAFF
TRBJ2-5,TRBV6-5,CATWGDSETQYF
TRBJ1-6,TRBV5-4,CASSLTRGDSPLHF
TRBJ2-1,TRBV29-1,CSSGQGKGSYNEQFF
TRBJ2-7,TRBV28,CASNQGDAYEQYF
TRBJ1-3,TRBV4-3,CASSLHYPPGKATRPGNTIYF
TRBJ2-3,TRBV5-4,CASSPPRASTDTQYF
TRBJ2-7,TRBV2,CASSERRTGGYEQYF
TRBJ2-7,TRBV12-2,CASRLPLGRDRVHEQYF
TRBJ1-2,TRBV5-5,CASSPDRVLYGYTF
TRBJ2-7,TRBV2,CASSDGAREVYEQYF
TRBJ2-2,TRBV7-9,CASSLSGELFF
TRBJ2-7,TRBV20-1,CSVRTNYEQYF
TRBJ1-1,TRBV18,CASSLLMGTGGMNTEAFF
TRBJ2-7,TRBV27,CASSDGTGIHF
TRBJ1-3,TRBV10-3,CAISDPFPIYF
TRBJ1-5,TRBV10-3,CAISERPGSHNQPQHF
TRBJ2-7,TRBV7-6,CASSRDILSSYEQYF
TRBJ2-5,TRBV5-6,CASSYDSQETQYF
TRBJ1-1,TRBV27,CASTSLGPGNTEAFF
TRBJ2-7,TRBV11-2,CASSFYYEQYF
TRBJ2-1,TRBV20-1,CSAPWLNEQFF
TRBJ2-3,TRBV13,CASTPSGGVDTQYF
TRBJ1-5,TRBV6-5,CASSSTRRVNQPQHF
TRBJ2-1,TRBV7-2,CASSFTILDRGLYNEQFF
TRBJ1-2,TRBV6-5,CASGRVGGYTF
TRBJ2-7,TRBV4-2,CASSQEYRGSYEQYF
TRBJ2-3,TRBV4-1,CASSQVGLASTDTQYF
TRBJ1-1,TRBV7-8,CASSLGRKGPPFTEAFF
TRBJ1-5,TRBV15,CATSRGGASPGGNQPQHF
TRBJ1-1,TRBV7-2,CASSQTENTEAFF
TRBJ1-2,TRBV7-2,CASSPQGRQNYGYTF
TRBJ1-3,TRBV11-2,CASSLGDSRGNTIYF
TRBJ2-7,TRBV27,CASRIPGTGYEQYF
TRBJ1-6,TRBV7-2,CAAGSPLHF